These 7 T cell receptor beta chains came from one sample sequenced in a study of blood T cell repertoires in COVID-19. The protocol was immunoSEQ multiplex PCR, while the TCRdb copy is restricted to in-frame clones and leaves out a portion. This table has under 130,000 clones, 85% appearing once. Sequenced material: peripheral blood. The source of these receptors is a man aged 50 or older with acute or convalescent COVID-19.

The chain couples TRBV7-6 to TRBJ2-3, with D maybe TRBD2 (6 bases). Germline CDR1 and CDR2: SGHVS and FNYEAQ. The CDR3 covers 16 residues. Trimming stripped 4 bases from V and 3 bases from J, with 17 bases between. The CDR3: CASSSGIGRGTDTQYF. The CDR3 DNA reads as TGTGCCAGCAGCTCGGGGATAGGGCGGGGAACAGATACGCAGTATTTT.

The J gene is TRBJ2-5, the V gene TRBV7-2, with TRBD1 identical over 12 bases. The germline CDR1 and CDR2 sequences are SGHTA and FQGNSA. The CDR3 consists of 16 residues. J was trimmed by 7 bases and V by 0 bases; bases with no gene match: 6. The CDR3 reads CASSLAGTGGVGTQYF. The CDR3 DNA is TGTGCCAGCAGCTTAGCAGGGACAGGGGGCGTCGGGACCCAGTACTTC.

The rearrangement uses TRBV5-6 and TRBJ2-3, with D possibly being TRBD2 (6 bases). The CDR3 length is 16 residues. V lost 2 bases, J lost 5 bases, and 18 bases lay in between. The germline CDR1 and CDR2 sequences are SGHDT and YYEEEE. CDR3 nucleotide sequence: TGTGCCAGCAGCTTTTGGAGGGACTCAGCGGAAGATACGCAGTATTTT. This codes for CASSFWRDSAEDTQYF.

The CDR3 here is CASSEPGLAGANEQFF. CDR3 nucleotides: TGCGCCAGCAGTGAACCGGGACTAGCGGGGGCCAATGAGCAGTTCTTC. The V gene is TRBV10-2, the J gene TRBJ2-1; 14 nucleotides match TRBD2. The CDR3 length is 16 residues. The germline CDR1 and CDR2 sequences are WSHSY and SAAADI. With V trimmed by 3 bases and J by 6 bases, 4 bases remained unmatched.

The rearrangement uses TRBV18 and TRBJ2-2; D uncertain. CDR1 is KGHSH, CDR2 LQKENI, per germline. V lost 1 base and J 0 bases, leaving 21 bases between the germline ends. CDR3 length equals 20 residues. The CDR3 region is CASSPLPYSPLPSNTGELFF. The CDR3 bases are TGTGCCAGCTCACCACTCCCCTACAGCCCACTCCCTTCGAACACCGGGGAGCTGTTTTTT.

The rearrangement uses TRBV11-2 and TRBJ2-7; 10 bases are shared with TRBD2. CDR3 length equals 17 residues. Germline V gene lookup returns CDR1 SGHAT and CDR2 FQNNGV. With V trimmed by 0 bases and J by 7 bases, 12 bases remained unmatched. The chain's CDR3 is CASSLDFNSGRHGEQYF. The DNA of the CDR3 is TGTGCCAGCAGCTTAGACTTTAATAGCGGGAGGCATGGGGAGCAGTACTTC.

The rearrangement links TRBV25-1 to TRBJ1-3; 9 bases agree with TRBD1. Trimming cost V 4 bases and J 7 bases; bases outside gene matches: 8. CDR1 MGHDK and CDR2 SYGVNS come from the germline V gene. The CDR3 is 15 residues long. CDR3 amino acids: CASSGRTGVINTIYF. Here the CDR3 DNA reads TGTGCCAGCAGTGGACGGACAGGGGTTATTAACACCATATATTTT.